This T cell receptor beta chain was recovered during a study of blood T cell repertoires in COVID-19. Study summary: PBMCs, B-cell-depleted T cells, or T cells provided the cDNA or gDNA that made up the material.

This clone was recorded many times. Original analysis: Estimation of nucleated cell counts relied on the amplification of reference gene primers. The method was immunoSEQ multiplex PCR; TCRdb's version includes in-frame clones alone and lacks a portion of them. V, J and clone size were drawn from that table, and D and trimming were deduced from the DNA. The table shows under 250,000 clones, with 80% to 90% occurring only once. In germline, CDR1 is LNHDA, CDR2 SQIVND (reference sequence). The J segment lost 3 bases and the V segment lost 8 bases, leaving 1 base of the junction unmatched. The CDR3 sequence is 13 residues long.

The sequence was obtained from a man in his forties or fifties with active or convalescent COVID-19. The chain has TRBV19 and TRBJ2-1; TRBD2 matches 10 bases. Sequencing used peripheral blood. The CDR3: CASGTSVYNEQFF. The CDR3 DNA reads TGTGCCAGTGGGACTAGCGTCTACAATGAGCAGTTCTTC.